The rows below give T cell receptor beta chains drawn from one sample of a study of vaccination and CD4 T cells after COVID-19. TCRdb called the PCR reads again in MiXCR, with one record for every CDR3 protein. The data show about 21,000 distinct CDR3 sequences, 60% to 70% seen once. Their specific antigens are unknown. Specimen: CD4+ T cells from blood, cultured in vitro. The source is a human donor who had recovered from COVID-19. Both conserved end residues are part of each CDR3. Each record gives: V gene, CDR3 length, J gene, D gene, clone size, CDR3 DNA, CDR3 protein. The D gene is left open where the match is weak. Some rows have no size entry. The others give once, few or many, or a class for an expanded clone.

>TRBV7-8|14|TRBJ2-1|-|-
TGTGCCAGCAGCTTAAGACTGCCCTACAATGAGCAGTTCTTC
CASSLRLPYNEQFF
>TRBV2|13|TRBJ2-7|-|few
TGTGCCAGCAAATCGGGGTTCTCCTACGAGCAGTACTTC
CASKSGFSYEQYF
>TRBV7-3|14|TRBJ1-2|TRBD1|few
TGTGCCAGCAGCAATAGACAGGGGCGAGATGGCTACACCTTC
CASSNRQGRDGYTF
>TRBV28|16|TRBJ1-5|-|few
TGTGCCAGCAGTTTATTGACTTTTTATAGCAATCAGCCCCAGCATTTT
CASSLLTFYSNQPQHF
>TRBV7-7|13|TRBJ2-5|-|few
TGTGCCAGCAGCCAGGGACTGCTAGAGACCCAGTACTTC
CASSQGLLETQYF
>TRBV19|11|TRBJ2-3|-|-
TGTGCCACCCGACAGCGAGATACGCAGTATTTT
CATRQRDTQYF
>TRBV7-2|12|TRBJ1-3|-|few
TGTGCCAGCAGCTATACTTGGGGCACCATATATTTT
CASSYTWGTIYF
>TRBV20-1|15|TRBJ1-6|-|once
TGCAGTGCTACTGACGCCCTCTCCTATAATTCACCCCTCCACTTT
CSATDALSYNSPLHF
>TRBV30|13|TRBJ1-2|-|once
TGTGCCTGGAGCCCAGGGGACTTCTCGGGCTACACCTTC
CAWSPGDFSGYTF
>TRBV5-1|15|TRBJ1-1|TRBD1|few
TGCGCCAGCAGCTTGGCGGGACAGGGTGCCACTGAAGCTTTCTTT
CASSLAGQGATEAFF
>TRBV20-1|14|TRBJ1-5|TRBD1|-
TGCAGTGCTAGACGACAGGGGTGGGCTCAGCCCCAGCATTTT
CSARRQGWAQPQHF
>TRBV28|15|TRBJ1-2|-|few
TGTGCCAGCAGTTCCCTCGGGGGTGAGCAGGGTGGCTACACCTTC
CASSSLGGEQGGYTF
>TRBV20-1|14|TRBJ2-5|TRBD2|-
TGCAGTGCTAGAGTAGCTAGCGGGATGGAGACCCAGTACTTC
CSARVASGMETQYF
>TRBV6-1|14|TRBJ1-2|-|-
TGTGCCAGCAGTCCGGGACTGGATAACTATGGCTACACCTTC
CASSPGLDNYGYTF
>TRBV29-1|14|TRBJ1-5|TRBD1|few
TGCAGCGTTGACGGGACAGGGGAAGATCAGCCCCAGCATTTT
CSVDGTGEDQPQHF
>TRBV29-1|15|TRBJ2-3|-|-
TGCAGCGTACGTTCTAGGGTTTGGGGCACAGATACGCAGTATTTT
CSVRSRVWGTDTQYF
>TRBV6-5|13|TRBJ1-1|-|-
TGTGCCAGCAGTTACTTTCGAACAACTGAAGCTTTCTTT
CASSYFRTTEAFF
>TRBV18|13|TRBJ2-3|-|-
TGTGCCAGCTCACCACCAGGCACAGATACGCAGTATTTT
CASSPPGTDTQYF
>TRBV21-1|14|TRBJ2-5|-|once
TGTGCCAGCAGCAAGGGCCAACAGAGTGAGACCCAGTACTTC
CASSKGQQSETQYF
>TRBV28|12|TRBJ1-2|-|few
TGTGCCAGCAGTTTGGGTGCTAGGGGCTACACCTTC
CASSLGARGYTF
>TRBV6-2/TRBV6-3|16|TRBJ1-5|-|few
TGTGCCAGCAGTAGCGCGGGGGGGGCTTTCAATCAGCCCCAGCATTTT
CASSSAGGAFNQPQHF
>TRBV10-3|12|TRBJ2-1|-|-
TGTGCCATCAGTGATAGAGGGAATGAGCAGTTCTTC
CAISDRGNEQFF
>TRBV30|13|TRBJ2-7|-|-
TGTGCCTGGAGTGTACCTGGTGGAGGCGAGCAGTACTTC
CAWSVPGGGEQYF
>TRBV5-1|13|TRBJ1-2|TRBD1|-
TGCGCCAGCAGCACTGACAGGGGCCCTGGCTACACCTTC
CASSTDRGPGYTF
>TRBV6-5|15|TRBJ2-5|TRBD1|-
TGTGCCAGCAGTTACTCGCGACAGGGCCAAGAGACCCAGTACTTC
CASSYSRQGQETQYF
>TRBV7-9|14|TRBJ1-2|-|few
TGTGCCAGCAGCCCCTGGGCCGGATCTGTGGGCTACACCTTC
CASSPWAGSVGYTF
>TRBV7-2|13|TRBJ1-1|-|-
TGTGCCAGCAGCTTCGGGGCGAAGACTGAAGCTTTCTTT
CASSFGAKTEAFF
>TRBV20-1|12|TRBJ2-4|-|few
TGCAGTGCTATAGGCTCCGGGGACATTCAGTACTTC
CSAIGSGDIQYF
>TRBV7-9|12|TRBJ1-1|-|-
TGTGCCAGCAGCTCTTATTACACTGAAGCTTTCTTT
CASSSYYTEAFF
>TRBV21-1|14|TRBJ2-7|-|large
TGTGCCAGCAGCATGCCCCCAGGGGACTACGAGCAGTACTTC
CASSMPPGDYEQYF
>TRBV4-1|19|TRBJ1-1|TRBD1|once
TGCGCCAGCAGCCAAGACCAATCCGGGACAGGGGGTTTGAACACTGAAGCTTTCTTT
CASSQDQSGTGGLNTEAFF
>TRBV6-1|12|TRBJ2-7|-|-
TGTGCCAGCAAACCGACGGGGAACGAGCAGTACTTC
CASKPTGNEQYF
>TRBV6-1|15|TRBJ1-2|-|-
TGTGCCAGCAGTCAAAAAGGGACGGGACAATCTGGCTACACCTTC
CASSQKGTGQSGYTF
>TRBV7-6|18|TRBJ2-7|-|few
TGTGCCAGCAGCTTATTCTCCCCTGATTCCAAGGTCCCTAATGAGCAGTACTTC
CASSLFSPDSKVPNEQYF
>TRBV19|18|TRBJ1-5|TRBD1|few
TGTGCCAGTAGTATCCGGACAGGATGGGGTTTGGGCAATCAGCCCCAGCATTTT
CASSIRTGWGLGNQPQHF
>TRBV19|14|TRBJ2-2|TRBD1|-
TGTGCCAGTAGTGCGGACAGGGCCACCGGGGAGCTGTTTTTT
CASSADRATGELFF
>TRBV20-1|13|TRBJ1-1|-|few
TGCAGTGCTAGGGACAGCCTGAACACTGAAGCTTTCTTT
CSARDSLNTEAFF
>TRBV20-1|13|TRBJ1-4|-|-
TGCAGTGCAAGGACGGGGGGAAATGAAAAACTGTTTTTT
CSARTGGNEKLFF
>TRBV24-1|15|TRBJ1-2|-|-
TGTGCCACCAGTGCCCGGGACGCTTACGCCCCTGGCTACACCTTC
CATSARDAYAPGYTF
>TRBV20-1|10|TRBJ1-1|-|few
TGCAGTGTTAGGAACACTGAAGCTTTCTTT
CSVRNTEAFF
>TRBV30|13|TRBJ1-5|-|once
TGTGCCTGGAGTACGGACACTAATCAGCCCCAGCATTTT
CAWSTDTNQPQHF
>TRBV2|15|TRBJ1-5|TRBD1|few
TGTGCCAGCAGTGACCGGACAGGCCCCAATCAGCCCCAGCATTTT
CASSDRTGPNQPQHF
>TRBV6-1|17|TRBJ2-3|TRBD1|-
TGTGCCACCACTCAAAGGGGCGGGACAGGGGCCACAGATACGCAGTATTTT
CATTQRGGTGATDTQYF
>TRBV19|16|TRBJ1-1|TRBD1|few
TGTGCCAGTAGTACGGGGACAGTCCTCCGAAACACTGAAGCTTTCTTT
CASSTGTVLRNTEAFF
>TRBV7-8|14|TRBJ2-7|TRBD1|-
TGTGCCAGCAGCTGGACAGGGGGCAGGGACGAGCAGTACTTC
CASSWTGGRDEQYF
>TRBV5-1|14|TRBJ1-1|TRBD1|-
TGCGCCAGCAGCCCCCAGGGGACAGGGGTTGAAGCTTTCTTT
CASSPQGTGVEAFF
>TRBV11-2|15|TRBJ2-7|-|-
TGTGCCAGCAGCTTTTCGGCAGCGTCTAGGAACGAGCAGTACTTC
CASSFSAASRNEQYF
>TRBV4-1|14|TRBJ2-7|-|-
TGCGCCAGCAGGGCGGTTAGCGGTTACTACGAGCAGTACTTC
CASRAVSGYYEQYF
>TRBV6-7|16|TRBJ2-4|-|-
TGTGCCAGCAGTTACTCTAGCTCCCTAGCCAAAAACATTCAGTACTTC
CASSYSSSLAKNIQYF
>TRBV20-1|17|TRBJ2-3|TRBD2|few
TGCAGTGCTACATATCCCCAGGGCGGGAGGGTCACAGATACGCAGTATTTT
CSATYPQGGRVTDTQYF